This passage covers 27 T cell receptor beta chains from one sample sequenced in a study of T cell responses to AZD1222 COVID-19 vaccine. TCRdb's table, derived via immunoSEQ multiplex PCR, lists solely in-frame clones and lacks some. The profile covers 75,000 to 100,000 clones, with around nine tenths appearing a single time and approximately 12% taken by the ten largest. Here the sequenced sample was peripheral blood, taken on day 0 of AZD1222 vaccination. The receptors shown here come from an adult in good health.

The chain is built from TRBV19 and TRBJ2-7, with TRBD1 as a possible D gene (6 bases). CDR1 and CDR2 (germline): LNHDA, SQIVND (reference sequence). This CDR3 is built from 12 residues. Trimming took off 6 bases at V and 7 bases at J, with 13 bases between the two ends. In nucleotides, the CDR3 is TGTGCCAGTAGCCCTGACAGGAGAGAGCAGTACTTC. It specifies CASSPDRREQYF.

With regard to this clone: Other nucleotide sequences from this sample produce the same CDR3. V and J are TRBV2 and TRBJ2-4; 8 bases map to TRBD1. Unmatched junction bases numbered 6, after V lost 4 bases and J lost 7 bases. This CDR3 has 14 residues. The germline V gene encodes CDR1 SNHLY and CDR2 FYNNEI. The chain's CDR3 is CASSGGQGGNIQYF. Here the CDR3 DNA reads TGTGCCAGCAGTGGTGGACAGGGTGGGAACATTCAGTACTTC.

The CDR3: CASSKDQTDTQYF. The CDR3 nucleotides read TGTGCCAGCAGTAAGGACCAAACAGATACGCAGTATTTT. The chain joins TRBV6-5 to TRBJ2-3; D remains ambiguous. Trimming took off 5 bases at V and 3 bases at J, with 9 bases between the two ends. This CDR3 region has 13 residues. CDR1 and CDR2 from the germline V gene are MNHEY and SVGAGI.

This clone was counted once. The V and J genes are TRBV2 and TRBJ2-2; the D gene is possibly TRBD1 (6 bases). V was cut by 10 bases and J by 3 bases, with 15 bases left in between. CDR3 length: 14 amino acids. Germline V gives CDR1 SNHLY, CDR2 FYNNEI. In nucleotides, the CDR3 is TGTGCCATATCGCGGAGGACAGACACCGGGGAGCTGTTTTTT. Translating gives CAISRRTDTGELFF.

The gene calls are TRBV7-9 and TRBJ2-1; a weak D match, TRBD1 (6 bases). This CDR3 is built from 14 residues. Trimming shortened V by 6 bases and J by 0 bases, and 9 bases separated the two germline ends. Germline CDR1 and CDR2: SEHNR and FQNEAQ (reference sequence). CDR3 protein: CASRQDSSYNEQFF. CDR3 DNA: TGTGCCAGCAGACAGGACAGCTCCTACAATGAGCAGTTCTTC.

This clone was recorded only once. The DNA of the CDR3 is TGTGCCAGCTCACCACTCGGCGGAAACAATGAGCAGTTCTTC. Translating gives CASSPLGGNNEQFF. The V and J genes are TRBV18 and TRBJ2-1, with D unclear. With 1 base removed from V and 5 bases from J, the gap between germline ends came to 9 bases. In germline, CDR1 is KGHSH, CDR2 LQKENI. CDR3 size: 14 residues.

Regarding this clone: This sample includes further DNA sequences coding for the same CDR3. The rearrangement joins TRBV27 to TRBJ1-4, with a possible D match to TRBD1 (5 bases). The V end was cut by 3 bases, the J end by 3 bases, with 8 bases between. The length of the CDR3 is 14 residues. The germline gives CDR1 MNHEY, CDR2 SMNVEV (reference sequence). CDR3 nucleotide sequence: TGTGCCAGCAGTTTGCAAGGGGCTAATGAAAAACTGTTTTTT. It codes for CASSLQGANEKLFF.

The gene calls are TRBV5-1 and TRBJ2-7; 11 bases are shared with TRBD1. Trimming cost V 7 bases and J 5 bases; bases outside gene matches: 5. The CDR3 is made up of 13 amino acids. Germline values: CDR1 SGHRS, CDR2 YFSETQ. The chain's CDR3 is CASHRTGGDEQYF. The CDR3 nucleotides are TGCGCCAGCCATCGGACAGGGGGCGACGAGCAGTACTTC. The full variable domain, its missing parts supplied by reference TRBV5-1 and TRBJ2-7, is KAGVTQTPRYLIKTRGQQVTLSCSPISGHRSVSWYQQTPGQGLQFLFEYFSETQRNKGNFPGRFSGRQFSNSRSEMNVSTLELGDSALYLCASHRTGGDEQYFGPGTRLTVT.

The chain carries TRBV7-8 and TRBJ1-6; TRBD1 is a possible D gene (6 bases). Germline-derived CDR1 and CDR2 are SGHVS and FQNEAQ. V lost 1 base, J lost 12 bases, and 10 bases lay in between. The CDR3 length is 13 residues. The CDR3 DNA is TGTGCCAGCAGCTTAGTTTTGGGACAACCCCTCCACTTT. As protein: CASSLVLGQPLHF.

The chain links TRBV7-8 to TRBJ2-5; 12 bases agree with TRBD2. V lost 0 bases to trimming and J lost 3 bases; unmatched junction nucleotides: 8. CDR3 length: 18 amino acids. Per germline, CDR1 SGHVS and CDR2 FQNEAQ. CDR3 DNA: TGTGCCAGCAGCTTAGCGTGGACTAGCGGGATTTTGAAAGAGACCCAGTACTTC. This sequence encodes CASSLAWTSGILKETQYF.

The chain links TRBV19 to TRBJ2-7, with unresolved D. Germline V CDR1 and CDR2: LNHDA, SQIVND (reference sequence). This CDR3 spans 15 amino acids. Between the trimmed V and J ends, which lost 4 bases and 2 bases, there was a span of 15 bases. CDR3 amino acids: CASSTQRANPYEQYF. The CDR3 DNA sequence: TGTGCCAGTAGTACTCAACGGGCCAACCCCTACGAGCAGTACTTC.

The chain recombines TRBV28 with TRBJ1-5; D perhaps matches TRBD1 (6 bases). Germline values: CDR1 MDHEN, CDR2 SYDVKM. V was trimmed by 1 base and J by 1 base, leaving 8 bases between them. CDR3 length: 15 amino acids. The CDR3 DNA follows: TGTGCCAGCAGTTTATTGCAGGGGAGCAATCAGCCCCAGCATTTT. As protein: CASSLLQGSNQPQHF.

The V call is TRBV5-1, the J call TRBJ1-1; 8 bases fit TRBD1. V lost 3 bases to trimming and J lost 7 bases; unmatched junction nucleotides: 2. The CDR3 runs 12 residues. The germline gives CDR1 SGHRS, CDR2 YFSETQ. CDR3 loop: CASSYDRGEAFF. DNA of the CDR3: TGCGCCAGCAGCTATGACAGGGGTGAAGCTTTCTTT.

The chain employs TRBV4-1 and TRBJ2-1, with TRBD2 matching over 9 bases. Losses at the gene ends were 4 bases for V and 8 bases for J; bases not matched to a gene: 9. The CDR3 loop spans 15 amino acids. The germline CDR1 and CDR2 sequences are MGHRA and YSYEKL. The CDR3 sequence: CASSLLSGSGHEQFF. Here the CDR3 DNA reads TGCGCCAGCAGCCTACTTAGCGGGAGCGGTCATGAGCAGTTCTTC.

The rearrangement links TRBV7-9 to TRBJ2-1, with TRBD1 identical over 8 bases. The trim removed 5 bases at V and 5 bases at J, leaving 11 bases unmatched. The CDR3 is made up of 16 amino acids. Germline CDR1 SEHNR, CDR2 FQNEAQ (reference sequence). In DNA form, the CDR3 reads TGTGCCAGCAGCATACCGGGACAGGTGATTGACAATGAGCAGTTCTTC. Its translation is CASSIPGQVIDNEQFF.

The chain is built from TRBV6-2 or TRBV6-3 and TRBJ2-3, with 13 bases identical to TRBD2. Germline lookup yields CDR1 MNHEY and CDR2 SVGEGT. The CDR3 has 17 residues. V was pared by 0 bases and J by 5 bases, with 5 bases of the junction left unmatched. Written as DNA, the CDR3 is TGTGCCAGCAGTTACTCTGGGACTAGCGGGGATCGAGATACGCAGTATTTT. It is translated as CASSYSGTSGDRDTQYF.

CDR3 nucleotide sequence: TGTGCCATCAGTGAGACGGGCGACAGGCTCAATCAGCCCCAGCATTTT. Amino acid sequence: CAISETGDRLNQPQHF. The V gene is TRBV10-3, the J gene TRBJ1-5; tentative D call: TRBD1 (6 bases). V gave up 2 bases and J gave up 3 bases, with 14 bases separating them. Germline CDR1 ENHRY, CDR2 SYGVKD. There are 16 residues in the CDR3.

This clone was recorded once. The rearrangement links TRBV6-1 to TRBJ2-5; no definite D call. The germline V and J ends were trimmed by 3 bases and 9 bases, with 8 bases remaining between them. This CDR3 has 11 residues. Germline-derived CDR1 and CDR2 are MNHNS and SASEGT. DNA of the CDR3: TGTGCCAGCAGTGATTCAAGGGCCCAGTACTTC. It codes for CASSDSRAQYF.

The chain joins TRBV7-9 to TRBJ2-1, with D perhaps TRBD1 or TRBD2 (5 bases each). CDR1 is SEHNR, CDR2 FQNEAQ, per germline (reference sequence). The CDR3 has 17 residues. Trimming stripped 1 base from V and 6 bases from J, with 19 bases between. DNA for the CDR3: TGTGCCAGCAGCTTAGTCCCCACGGGGCCCTCAGGCAATGAGCAGTTCTTC. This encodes CASSLVPTGPSGNEQFF.

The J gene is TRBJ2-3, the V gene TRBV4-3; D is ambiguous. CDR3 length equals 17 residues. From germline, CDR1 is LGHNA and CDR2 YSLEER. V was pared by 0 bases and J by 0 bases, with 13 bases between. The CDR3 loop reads CASSQELWATSTDTQYF. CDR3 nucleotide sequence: TGCGCCAGCAGCCAAGAACTTTGGGCAACTAGCACAGATACGCAGTATTTT.

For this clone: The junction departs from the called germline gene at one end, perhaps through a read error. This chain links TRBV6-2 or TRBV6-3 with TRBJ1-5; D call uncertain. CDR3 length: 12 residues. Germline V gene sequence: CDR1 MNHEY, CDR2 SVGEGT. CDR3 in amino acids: CASSYLDQPQHF. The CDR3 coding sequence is TGTGCCAGCAGCTACTTGGATCAGCCCCAGCATTTT.

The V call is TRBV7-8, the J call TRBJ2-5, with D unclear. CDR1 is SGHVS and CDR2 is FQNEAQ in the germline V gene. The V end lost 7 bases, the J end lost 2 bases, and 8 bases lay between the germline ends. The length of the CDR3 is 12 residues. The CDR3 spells CASTDLQETQYF. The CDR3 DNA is TGTGCCAGCACAGACTTACAAGAGACCCAGTACTTC.

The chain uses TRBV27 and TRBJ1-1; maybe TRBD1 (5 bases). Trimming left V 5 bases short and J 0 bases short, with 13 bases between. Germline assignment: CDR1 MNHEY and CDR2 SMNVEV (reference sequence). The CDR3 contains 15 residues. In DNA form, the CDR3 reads TGTGCCAGCAGTCCCCTGGGGGAGGTGAACACTGAAGCTTTCTTT. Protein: CASSPLGEVNTEAFF.

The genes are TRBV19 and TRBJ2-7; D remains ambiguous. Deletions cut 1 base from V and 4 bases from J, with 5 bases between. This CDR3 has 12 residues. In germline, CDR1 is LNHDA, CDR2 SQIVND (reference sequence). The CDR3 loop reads CASSIAGYEQYF. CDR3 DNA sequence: TGTGCCAGTAGTATAGCGGGTTACGAGCAGTACTTC.

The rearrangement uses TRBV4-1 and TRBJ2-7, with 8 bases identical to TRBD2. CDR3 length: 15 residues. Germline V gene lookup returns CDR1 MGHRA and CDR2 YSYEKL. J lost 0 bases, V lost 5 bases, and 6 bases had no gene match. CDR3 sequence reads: CASSSLAASSYEQYF. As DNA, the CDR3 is TGCGCCAGCAGCTCACTAGCGGCGAGCTCCTACGAGCAGTACTTC.

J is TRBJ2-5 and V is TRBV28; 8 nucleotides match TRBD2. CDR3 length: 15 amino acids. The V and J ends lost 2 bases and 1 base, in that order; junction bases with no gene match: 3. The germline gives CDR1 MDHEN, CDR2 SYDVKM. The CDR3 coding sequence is TGTGCCAGCAGTTTAACGGGGGGGGCCCAAGAGACCCAGTACTTC. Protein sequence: CASSLTGGAQETQYF.

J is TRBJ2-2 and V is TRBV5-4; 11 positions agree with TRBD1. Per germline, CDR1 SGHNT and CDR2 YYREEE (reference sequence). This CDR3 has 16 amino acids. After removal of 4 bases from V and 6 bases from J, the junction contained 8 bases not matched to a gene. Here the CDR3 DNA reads TGTGCCAGCAGCACGCGGACAGGGGGCGTGCCCGGGGAGCTGTTTTTT. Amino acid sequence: CASSTRTGGVPGELFF. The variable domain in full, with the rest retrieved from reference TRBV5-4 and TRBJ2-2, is ETGVTQSPTHLIKTRGQQVTLRCSSQSGHNTVSWYQQALGQGPQFIFQYYREEENGRGNFPPRFSGLQFPNYSSELNVNALELDDSALYLCASSTRTGGVPGELFFGEGSRLTVL.